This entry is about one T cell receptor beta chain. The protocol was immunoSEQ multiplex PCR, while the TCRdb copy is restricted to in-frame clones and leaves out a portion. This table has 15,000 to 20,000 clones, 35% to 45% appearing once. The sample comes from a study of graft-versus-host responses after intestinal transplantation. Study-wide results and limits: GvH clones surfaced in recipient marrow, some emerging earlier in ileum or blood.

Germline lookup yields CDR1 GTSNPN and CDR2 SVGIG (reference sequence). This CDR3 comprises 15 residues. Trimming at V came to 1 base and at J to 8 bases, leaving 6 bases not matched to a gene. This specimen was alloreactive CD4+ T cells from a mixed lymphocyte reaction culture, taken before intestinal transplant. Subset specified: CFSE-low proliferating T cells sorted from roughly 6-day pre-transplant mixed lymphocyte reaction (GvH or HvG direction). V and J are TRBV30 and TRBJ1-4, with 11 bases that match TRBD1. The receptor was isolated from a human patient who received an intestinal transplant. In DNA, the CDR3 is TGTGCCTGGAGTGCGCCGGGACAGGGGGTCGAAAAACTGTTTTTT. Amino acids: CAWSAPGQGVEKLFF.